These 3 T cell receptor beta chains share one sample of origin, sequenced in a study of beta chain features in type 1 diabetes. The investigators reverse transcribed all of the isolated RNA, so they sequenced expressed TCRB transcripts. TCRdb keeps only in-frame clones here, not all; method: immunoSEQ multiplex PCR. This sample has approximately 250,000 clones; 14% occur once, and the top ten carry about 0.024%. The sequencing sample was made of naive CD4+ T cells from blood. The receptors derive from a woman aged 40-49 years in good health.

The rearrangement joins TRBV5-5 to TRBJ2-1; D not certain. The germline CDR1 and CDR2 sequences are SGHKS and YYEKEE (reference sequence). The CDR3 sequence is 11 residues long. The germline V and J ends were trimmed by 4 bases and 7 bases, with 6 bases remaining between them. For the CDR3, the DNA is TGTGCCAGCAGCCTCACAAATGAGCAGTTCTTC. Protein sequence: CASSLTNEQFF.

The chain links TRBV27 to TRBJ2-2; D may be TRBD2 (5 bases). Trimming left V 2 bases short and J 7 bases short, with 11 bases between. The V gene's germline CDR1 is MNHEY and CDR2 SMNVEV (reference sequence). This CDR3 is built from 14 residues. CDR3: CASSLRGISGELFF. CDR3 bases: TGTGCCAGCAGTTTAAGAGGGATCAGCGGGGAGCTGTTTTTT.

V is TRBV10-3 and J is TRBJ1-2; D is undetermined. The germline V gene encodes CDR1 ENHRY and CDR2 SYGVKD. V lost 10 bases and J lost 0, with 12 bases in between. The CDR3 spans 13 residues. CDR3 amino acids: CANREGANYGYTF. The CDR3 region has the DNA TGTGCCAACCGGGAGGGAGCTAACTATGGCTACACCTTC.